Given below is one T cell receptor (beta chain) in context. Its antigen is as yet unknown. Using its own MiXCR run on the reads, TCRdb lists one record per CDR3 protein. This sample has just under 550,000 distinct CDR3 sequences, with around a quarter found just once. Germline CDR1 and CDR2: MDHEN and SYDVKM. V lost 10 bases, J lost 0 bases, and 3 bases stayed unmatched. This CDR3 is built from 13 residues. These data come from a study of T cell repertoires in cytomegalovirus infection. Study details: Public TCR beta signatures indicated both CMV infection and matching HLA type.

Study-wide results and limits: Ex vivo responses were dominated by HLA-C-restricted CMV-specific TCR beta clonotypes.

Specimen: PBMCs. V and J are TRBV28 and TRBJ1-2, with 9 bases identical to TRBD1. This clonotype originated in a human donor in good health (CMV status not recorded). Some clones in this sample may be carry-over from other donors' samples. The CDR3 is CATRDRANYGYTF. DNA of the CDR3: TGTGCCACTCGGGACAGGGCTAACTATGGCTACACCTTC.